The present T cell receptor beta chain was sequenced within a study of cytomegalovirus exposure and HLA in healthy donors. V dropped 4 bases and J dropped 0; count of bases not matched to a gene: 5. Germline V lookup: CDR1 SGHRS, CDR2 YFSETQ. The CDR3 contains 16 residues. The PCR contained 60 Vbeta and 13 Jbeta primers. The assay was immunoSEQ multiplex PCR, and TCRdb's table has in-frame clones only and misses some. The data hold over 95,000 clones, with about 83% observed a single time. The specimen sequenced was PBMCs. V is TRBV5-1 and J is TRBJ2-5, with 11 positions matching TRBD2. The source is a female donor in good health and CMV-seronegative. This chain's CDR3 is CASSPGTSGYQETQYF. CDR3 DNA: TGCGCCAGCAGCCCTGGGACTAGCGGTTACCAAGAGACCCAGTACTTC.